The clone carrying this T cell receptor (beta chain) has ten or more counts. Its antigen is undetermined. From the reads, TCRdb called clonotypes with MiXCR, one entry per CDR3 protein. In the table there are approximately 500,000 distinct CDR3 sequences, 11% of which are singletons. The data belong to a study of T cell repertoires in cytomegalovirus infection. Looking at the study overall: Matching HLA type, along with CMV infection, was indicated by public TCR beta signatures. Findings of the study overall: Clonotype analysis showed dominance of the ex vivo response by HLA-C-restricted CMV-specific TCR beta clonotypes. There were carriers of CMV plus the relevant HLA, and cumulative public TCR beta family frequency identified them.

The clonotype comes from a human donor in good health (CMV status not recorded). Some clones in this sample may be carry-over from other donors' samples. The sample taken for sequencing was PBMCs.

The CDR3, as DNA: TGTGCCAGCAAAGACACTCACTACAATGAGCAGTTCTTC. It is translated as CASKDTHYNEQFF. The genes are TRBV28 and TRBJ2-1; D not resolved. This CDR3 comprises 13 residues. CDR1 and CDR2 from the germline V gene are MDHEN and SYDVKM. Trimming removed 7 bases from V and 3 bases from J, with 10 bases in between.